This T cell receptor beta chain comes out of a study of shared clonotypes between healthy human individuals. Germline V lookup: CDR1 LGHNT, CDR2 FRNRAP. The CDR3 has 14 amino acids. Trimming took 4 bases from V and 4 from J; bases not matched to a gene: 4. TCRdb keeps only in-frame clones here, not all; method: immunoSEQ multiplex PCR. The sample contains millions of clones, 85% to 95% of which appear only once. Sequencing used naive CD4+ T cells sorted from blood. The subset: CD45RA+ positively selected. V and J are TRBV12-5 and TRBJ2-5; 9 nucleotides match TRBD1. The sequence was collected from a man between 18 and 29 years old in good health. CDR3 in DNA: TGTGCTAGTGGTTCTCCGGGACAGGGAGAGACCCAGTACTTC. Translating gives CASGSPGQGETQYF. Full variable domain (outside the CDR3, taken from reference TRBV12-5 and TRBJ2-5): DARVTQTPRHKVTEMGQEVTMRCQPILGHNTVFWYRQTMMQGLELLAYFRNRAPLDDSGMPKDRFSAEMPDATLATLKIQPSEPRDSAVYFCASGSPGQGETQYFGPGTRLLVL.